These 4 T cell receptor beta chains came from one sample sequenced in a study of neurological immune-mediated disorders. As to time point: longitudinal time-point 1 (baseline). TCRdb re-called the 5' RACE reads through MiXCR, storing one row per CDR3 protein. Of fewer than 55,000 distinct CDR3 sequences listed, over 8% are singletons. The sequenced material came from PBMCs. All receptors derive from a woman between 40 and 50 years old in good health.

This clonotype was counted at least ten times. DNA for the CDR3: TGCAGTGCTAGAGGGGCAGTGGCCGAGCAGTACTTC. Its protein product is CSARGAVAEQYF. The V call is TRBV20-1, the J call TRBJ2-7; no clear D. This CDR3 is built from 12 residues. Germline V CDR1 and CDR2: DFQATT, SNEGSKA (reference sequence). Deletions cut 1 base from V and 6 bases from J, with 10 bases between.

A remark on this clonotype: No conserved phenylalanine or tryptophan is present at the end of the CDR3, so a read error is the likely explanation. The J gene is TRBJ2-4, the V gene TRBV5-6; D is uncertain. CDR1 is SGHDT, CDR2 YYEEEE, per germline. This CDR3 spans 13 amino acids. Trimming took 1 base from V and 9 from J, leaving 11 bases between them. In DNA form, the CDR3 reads TGTGCCAGCAGCTTGCAATCTTACACCATTCAGTACCTC. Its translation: CASSLQSYTIQYL.

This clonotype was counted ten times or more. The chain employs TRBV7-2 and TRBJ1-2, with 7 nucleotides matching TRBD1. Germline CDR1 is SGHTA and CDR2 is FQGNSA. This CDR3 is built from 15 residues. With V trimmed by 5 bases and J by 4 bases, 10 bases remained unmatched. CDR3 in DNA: TGTGCCAGCAGCGCACGGCCGGGACAGACCTATGGCTACACCTTC. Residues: CASSARPGQTYGYTF.

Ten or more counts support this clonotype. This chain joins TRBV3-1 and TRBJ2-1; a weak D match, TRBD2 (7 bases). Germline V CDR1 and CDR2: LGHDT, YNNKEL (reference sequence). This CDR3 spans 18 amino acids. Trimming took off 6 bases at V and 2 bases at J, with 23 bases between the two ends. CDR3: CASSREVERDTPYNEQFF. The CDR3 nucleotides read TGTGCCAGCAGTCGAGAAGTTGAGCGGGACACACCCTACAATGAGCAGTTCTTC.